The source of this T cell receptor beta chain is a study of cytomegalovirus exposure and HLA in healthy donors. Use of 60 Vbeta and 13 Jbeta primers characterized the PCR. Profiling relied on immunoSEQ multiplex PCR, and the TCRdb table lists in-frame clones only, not all of them. The sample lists around 100,000 clones; approximately 85% were seen once. Those who donated were healthy bone marrow donors. Study results and limitations: Reports state that TCR beta sequences accurately predicted most subjects' HLA-A and HLA-B alleles. Highest at DRB1 and lowest at HLA-C, TCR association rates differed among HLA loci in a later analysis. Analyzed later, most CMV-associated TCR beta chains appeared HLA-restricted.

As to this clone: The target antigen is unknown.

The CDR3 runs 14 residues. V shed 3 bases and J shed 3 bases, with 9 bases lying between them. Germline CDR1 is MNHEY and CDR2 is SVGAGI. Sequencing was performed on PBMCs. The sequence was obtained from a man under 40 in good health and CMV-seronegative. This chain joins TRBV6-5 and TRBJ2-1, with D unresolved. The DNA of the CDR3 is TGTGCCAGCAGTTATGGGCAGCTCTACAATGAGCAGTTCTTC. This translates into CASSYGQLYNEQFF.